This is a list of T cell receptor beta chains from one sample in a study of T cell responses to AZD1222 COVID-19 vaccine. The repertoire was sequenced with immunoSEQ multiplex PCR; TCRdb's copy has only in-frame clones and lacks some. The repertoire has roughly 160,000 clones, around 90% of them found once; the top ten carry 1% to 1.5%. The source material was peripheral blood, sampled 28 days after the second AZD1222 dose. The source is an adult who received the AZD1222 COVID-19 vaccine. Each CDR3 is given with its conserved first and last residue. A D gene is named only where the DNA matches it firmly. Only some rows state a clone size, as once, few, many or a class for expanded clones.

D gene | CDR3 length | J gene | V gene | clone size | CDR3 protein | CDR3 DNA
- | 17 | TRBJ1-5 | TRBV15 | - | CATSRDQDIRGNQPQHF | TGTGCCACCAGCAGAGATCAGGATATCCGGGGCAATCAGCCCCAGCATTTT
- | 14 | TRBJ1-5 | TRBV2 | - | CASWAGMGNQPQHF | TGTGCCAGCTGGGCAGGGATGGGCAATCAGCCCCAGCATTTT
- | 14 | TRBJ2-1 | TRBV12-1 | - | CASSIQGAHNEQFF | TGTGCCAGCAGCATTCAGGGGGCCCACAATGAGCAGTTCTTC
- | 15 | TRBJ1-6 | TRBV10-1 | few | CASSDSEPKNSPLHF | TGCGCCAGCAGTGACTCAGAGCCCAAGAATTCACCCCTCCACTTT
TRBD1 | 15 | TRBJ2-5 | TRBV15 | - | CATSRGGQGQETQYF | TGTGCCACCAGCAGAGGGGGACAGGGGCAAGAGACCCAGTACTTC
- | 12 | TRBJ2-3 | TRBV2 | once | CASSEGPTTQYF | TGTGCCAGCAGTGAGGGTCCGACAACGCAGTATTTT
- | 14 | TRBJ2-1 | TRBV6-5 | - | CATSRAEPYNEQFF | TGTGCCACCTCTCGAGCGGAGCCGTACAATGAGCAGTTCTTC
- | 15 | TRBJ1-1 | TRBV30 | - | CAWSVIGARNTEAFF | TGTGCCTGGAGTGTTATAGGGGCCCGAAACACTGAAGCTTTCTTT
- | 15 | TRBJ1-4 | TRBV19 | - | CASSIGGIGNEKLFF | TGTGCCAGTAGTATAGGAGGAATAGGAAATGAAAAACTGTTTTTT
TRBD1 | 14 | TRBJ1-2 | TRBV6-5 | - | CASPRQGASYGYTF | TGTGCCAGCCCCCGACAGGGGGCAAGCTATGGCTACACCTTC
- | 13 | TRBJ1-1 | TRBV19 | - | CASSIDLEDTGFF | TGTGCCAGTAGTATAGATCTCGAGGACACGGGTTTCTTT
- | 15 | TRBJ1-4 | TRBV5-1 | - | CASSLVGAPNEKLFF | TGCGCCAGCAGCTTGGTGGGGGCTCCTAATGAAAAACTGTTTTTT
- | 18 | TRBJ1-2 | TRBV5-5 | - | CASSLEATGPTHLNGYTF | TGTGCCAGCAGCTTGGAAGCTACCGGACCAACTCATCTAAACGGCTACACCTTC
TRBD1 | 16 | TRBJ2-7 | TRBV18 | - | CASSPAGTGENREQYF | TGTGCCAGCTCACCAGCCGGGACAGGCGAAAACAGAGAGCAGTACTTC